This record concerns one T cell receptor beta chain sequence. Its antigen is as yet unknown. These data are taken from a study of neurological immune-mediated disorders. Broader study findings: Healthy controls had more TCR clonal expansion than multiple sclerosis, which showed the least, whereas HTLV-1-associated myelopathy showed the most. The study found no CDR3 amino acid sequences shared by expanded clones across subjects, suggesting private repertoires in all groups.

Synthesis of cDNA used 5'RACE (with 10-nucleotide random UMIs). Each CDR3 protein is one row after TCRdb ran MiXCR on the 5' RACE reads. The sample holds about 84,000 distinct CDR3 sequences, around a tenth seen once. PBMCs numbering 2 million and stored at -80 C yielded the unsorted libraries. CDR1 MNHNS and CDR2 SASEGT come from the germline V gene. Trimming removed 7 bases from V and 4 bases from J; junction bases left unmatched: 9. CDR3 length equals 15 residues. The source material was PBMCs. This receptor was identified in a middle-aged man in good health. V and J are TRBV6-1 and TRBJ2-5; TRBD1 matches at 10 bases. CDR3 sequence reads: CASTGAGTGAETQYF. CDR3 bases: TGTGCCAGCACGGGCGCCGGGACAGGGGCAGAGACCCAGTACTTC.